The next 18 T cell receptor beta chains were all read from a single sample in a study of CD8+ T cells in alopecia areata. Isolated RNA was reverse transcribed into cDNA used as the sequencing template. Data came from immunoSEQ multiplex PCR; TCRdb stores just in-frame clones and leaves some out. The sample lists approximately 63,000 clones; approximately 64% were seen once. This sample comprised CD8+ T cells sorted from blood, obtained at week 0. These receptors were obtained from a human donor with alopecia areata.

The CDR3: CASSLDRGATEETQYF. CDR3 DNA: TGTGCCAGCAGCTTAGACCGGGGGGCGACGGAAGAGACCCAGTACTTC. The chain uses TRBV13 and TRBJ2-5; a possible D gene is TRBD2 (7 bases). Germline values: CDR1 PRHDT, CDR2 FYEKMQ (reference sequence). V shed 1 base and J shed 3 bases, with 15 bases lying between them. CDR3 length equals 16 residues. Variable domain in full (rest from reference TRBV13 and TRBJ2-5): AAGVIQSPRHLIKEKRETATLKCYPIPRHDTVYWYQQGPGQDPQFLISFYEKMQSDKGSIPDRFSAQQFSDYHSELNMSSLELGDSALYFCASSLDRGATEETQYFGPGTRLLVL.

The CDR3 DNA reads as TGTGCCAGCAGCTTAACGCCTAGCACAGATACGCAGTATTTT. Translation gives CASSLTPSTDTQYF. The chain combines TRBV7-3 with TRBJ2-3; D is uncertain. V was clipped by 0 bases and J by 0 bases, with 4 bases between them. This CDR3 has 14 residues. Germline values: CDR1 SGHTA, CDR2 FQGTGA.

This chain links TRBV29-1 with TRBJ1-2; the D gene is possibly TRBD1 (6 bases). CDR1 and CDR2 (germline): SQVTM, ANQGSEA. This CDR3 region has 14 residues. The germline V and J ends were trimmed by 6 bases and 3 bases, with 17 bases remaining between them. The CDR3 spells CSVVARGLDYGYTF. The CDR3 DNA reads as TGCAGCGTCGTCGCTCGGGGGCTCGACTATGGCTACACCTTC.

Only a few counts were recorded for this clone. The V gene is TRBV5-4, the J gene TRBJ2-2; 11 bases map to TRBD1. Germline CDR1 SGHNT, CDR2 YYREEE (reference sequence). V trimming: 3 bases; J trimming: 3 bases; junction bases outside the gene matches: 1. CDR3 length equals 15 residues. The CDR3 sequence is CASSSGQGDTGELFF. The CDR3 DNA follows: TGTGCCAGCAGCTCGGGACAGGGGGACACCGGGGAGCTGTTTTTT.

The rearrangement joins TRBV7-8 to TRBJ2-3, with D possibly called TRBD1 or TRBD2 (5 bases each). V gave up 2 bases and J gave up 6 bases, with 12 bases separating them. This CDR3 spans 14 amino acids. The germline V gene has CDR1 SGHVS and CDR2 FQNEAQ. In nucleotides, the CDR3 is TGTGCCAGCAGCTTACTTAGGGGACGGGATACGCAGTATTTT. Amino acids: CASSLLRGRDTQYF. Looking up the rest from reference TRBV7-8 and TRBJ2-3 gives the full variable domain: GAGVSQSPRYKVAKRGQDVALRCDPISGHVSLFWYQQALGQGPEFLTYFQNEAQLDKSGLPSDRFFAERPEGSVSTLKIQRTQQEDSAVYLCASSLLRGRDTQYFGPGTRLTVL.

DNA of the CDR3: TGTGCCAGCAGTCCCCAGTCGAACGGCAATGAGCAGTTCTTC. Its translation: CASSPQSNGNEQFF. The rearrangement links TRBV6-5 to TRBJ2-1, with unresolved D. Trimming shortened V by 5 bases and J by 6 bases, and 14 bases separated the two germline ends. Germline values: CDR1 MNHEY, CDR2 SVGAGI. The CDR3 runs to 14 residues.

This clone came up a few times. The chain is built from TRBV5-6 and TRBJ1-2; D not certain. Germline CDR1 and CDR2: SGHDT and YYEEEE. V was cut by 7 bases and J by 8 bases, with 18 bases left in between. The length of the CDR3 is 13 residues. Written as DNA, the CDR3 is TGTGCCAGCGGCCCATTGGGAGGGAGCGGCTACACCTTC. This gives the protein CASGPLGGSGYTF. The variable domain in full, with the rest retrieved from reference TRBV5-6 and TRBJ1-2, is DAGVTQSPTHLIKTRGQQVTLRCSPKSGHDTVSWYQQALGQGPQFIFQYYEEEERQRGNFPDRFSGHQFPNYSSELNVNALLLGDSALYLCASGPLGGSGYTFGSGTRLTVV.

Points on this clone: Other DNA sequences within the sample encode an identical CDR3. V gene TRBV5-1 combines with J gene TRBJ1-2; D remains unclear. The CDR3 consists of 12 residues. Trimming cost V 0 bases and J 4 bases, with 4 bases left between them. Germline assignment: CDR1 SGHRS and CDR2 YFSETQ. This CDR3 reads CASSLDSYGYTF. The CDR3 region has the DNA TGCGCCAGCAGCTTGGATAGCTATGGCTACACCTTC. The variable domain in full, with the rest retrieved from reference TRBV5-1 and TRBJ1-2, is KAGVTQTPRYLIKTRGQQVTLSCSPISGHRSVSWYQQTPGQGLQFLFEYFSETQRNKGNFPGRFSGRQFSNSRSEMNVSTLELGDSALYLCASSLDSYGYTFGSGTRLTVV.

This clone has only one observation. The CDR3: CASSLGQQGGYTF. In DNA form, the CDR3 reads TGCGCCAGCAGCCTAGGACAGCAGGGTGGCTACACCTTC. The chain combines TRBV5-1 with TRBJ1-2, with D perhaps TRBD1 (6 bases). In germline, CDR1 is SGHRS, CDR2 YFSETQ. Trimming pared 4 bases from V and 7 bases from J, leaving 14 bases between. The CDR3 loop spans 13 amino acids.

The chain links TRBV7-2 to TRBJ2-5, with D unresolved. In germline, CDR1 is SGHTA, CDR2 FQGNSA. Trimming took 1 base from V and 3 from J, leaving 9 bases between them. The CDR3 spans 14 residues. In nucleotides, the CDR3 is TGTGCCAGCAGCTTAGGCAGGCGAAAAGAGACCCAGTACTTC. Its translation: CASSLGRRKETQYF.

This chain connects TRBV7-9 to TRBJ1-2; D might be TRBD1 (5 bases). Germline-derived CDR1 and CDR2 are SEHNR and FQNEAQ (reference sequence). CDR3 length equals 13 residues. The V end was cut by 5 bases, the J end by 2 bases, with 9 bases between. DNA for the CDR3: TGTGCCAGCAGCCCCTCAGGGAACTATGGCTACACCTTC. This codes for CASSPSGNYGYTF.

This clone was counted only a few times. The chain recombines TRBV7-7 with TRBJ2-1; TRBD1 aligns across 8 bases. The CDR3 spans 16 residues. The V gene end was trimmed by 5 bases and the J gene end by 4 bases; junction bases not matched to a gene: 10. CDR1 is SSHAT and CDR2 is FNYEAQ in the germline V gene (reference sequence). The CDR3 sequence: CASSPSGQGPYNEQFF. In nucleotides, the CDR3 is TGTGCCAGCAGCCCCTCCGGACAGGGTCCATACAATGAGCAGTTCTTC.

Ten or more counts support this clone. The chain uses TRBV27 and TRBJ1-5, with TRBD1 identical over 7 bases. The CDR3 loop spans 15 amino acids. V lost 6 bases and J lost 1; bases outside the gene matches: 6. Germline CDR1 reads MNHEY; CDR2 reads SMNVEV (reference sequence). CDR3: CASSLDRTSNQPQHF. The DNA for the CDR3 is TGTGCCAGCAGCCTGGACAGGACGAGCAATCAGCCCCAGCATTTT.

The chain combines TRBV27 with TRBJ1-2; 9 positions match TRBD1. The CDR3 is 16 residues long. The junction had 17 bases not matched to a gene; V was cut back by 7 bases and J by 8 bases. Germline V gives CDR1 MNHEY, CDR2 SMNVEV (reference sequence). The CDR3 region has the DNA TGTGCCAGCAAGTTTTTATCCGGGACAGGGCTGGACGGCTACACCTTC. Translated: CASKFLSGTGLDGYTF.

The V call is TRBV7-2, the J call TRBJ2-2, with a possible D match to TRBD2 (6 bases). V was cut by 2 bases and J by 1 base, with 17 bases left in between. This CDR3 has 18 amino acids. The germline CDR1 and CDR2 sequences are SGHTA and FQGNSA. CDR3 amino acids: CASSLIEAAGLNTGELFF. The CDR3, as DNA: TGTGCCAGCAGCTTAATCGAAGCGGCGGGATTGAACACCGGGGAGCTGTTTTTT.

This chain links TRBV27 with TRBJ1-1; unclear D gene. Deletions cut 6 bases from V and 4 bases from J, with 18 bases between. Germline V gene data show CDR1 as MNHEY and CDR2 as SMNVEV (reference sequence). The CDR3 is made up of 15 amino acids. The CDR3 spells CASSSIRVSSTEAFF. The DNA of the CDR3 is TGTGCCAGCAGCTCGATTAGAGTCTCGAGCACTGAAGCTTTCTTT.

The V and J genes are TRBV4-1 and TRBJ2-3; D may correspond to TRBD1 or TRBD2 (5 bases each). This CDR3 region has 15 residues. The V end was cut by 5 bases, the J end by 5 bases, with 17 bases between. Germline values: CDR1 MGHRA, CDR2 YSYEKL. In DNA form, the CDR3 reads TGCGCCAGCAGCGACCTGCAGGGAGATGGAGATACGCAGTATTTT. Translating it yields CASSDLQGDGDTQYF.

This clone came up a few times. The V and J genes are TRBV19 and TRBJ1-1; D uncertain. The CDR3 is made up of 14 amino acids. V lost 4 bases and J lost 4, with 13 bases in between. Germline V CDR1 and CDR2: LNHDA, SQIVND (reference sequence). CDR3 region: CASSSDNRGTEAFF. DNA of the CDR3: TGTGCCAGTAGTAGCGACAATCGGGGCACTGAAGCTTTCTTT.